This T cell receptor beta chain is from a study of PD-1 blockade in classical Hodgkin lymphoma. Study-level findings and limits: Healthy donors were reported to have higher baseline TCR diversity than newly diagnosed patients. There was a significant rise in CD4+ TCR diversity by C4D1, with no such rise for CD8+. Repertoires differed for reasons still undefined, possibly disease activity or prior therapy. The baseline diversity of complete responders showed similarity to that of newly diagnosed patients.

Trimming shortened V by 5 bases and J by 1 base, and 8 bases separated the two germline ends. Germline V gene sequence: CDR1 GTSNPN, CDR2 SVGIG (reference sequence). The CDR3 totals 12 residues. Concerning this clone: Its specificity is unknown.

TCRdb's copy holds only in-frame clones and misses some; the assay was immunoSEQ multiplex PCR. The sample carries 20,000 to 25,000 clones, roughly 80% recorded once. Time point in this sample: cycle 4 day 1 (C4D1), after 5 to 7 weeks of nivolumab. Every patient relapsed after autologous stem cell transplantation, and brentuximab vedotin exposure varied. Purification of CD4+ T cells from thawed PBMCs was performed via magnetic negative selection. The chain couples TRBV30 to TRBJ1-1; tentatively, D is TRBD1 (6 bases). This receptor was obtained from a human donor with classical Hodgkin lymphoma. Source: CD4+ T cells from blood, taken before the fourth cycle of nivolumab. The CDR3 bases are TGTGCCTGGGGACAGACGAACACTGAAGCTTTCTTT. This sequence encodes CAWGQTNTEAFF. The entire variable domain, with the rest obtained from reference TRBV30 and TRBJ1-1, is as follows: SQTIHQWPATLVQPVGSPLSLECTVEGTSNPNLYWYRQAAGRGLQLLFYSVGIGQISSEVPQNLSASRPQDRQFILSSKKLLLSDSGFYLCAWGQTNTEAFFGQGTRLTVV.